This section outlines one T cell receptor beta chain sequence together with its context. Antigen specificity is unknown. Germline loops: CDR1 KGHSH, CDR2 LQKENI. V was shortened by 2 bases and J by 8 bases, with 15 bases between the two germline ends. The CDR3 is made up of 14 amino acids. This record belongs to a study of T cell responses to AZD1222 COVID-19 vaccine. Broader study findings: It was only a handful of AZD1222 recipients who were seropositive at baseline. No day 14 peak samples; only post-peak repertoires were characterized. Nearly half of spike-specific TCRs reportedly target unmutated variant regions.

Only in-frame clones appear in the TCRdb table, and some are missing; sequencing was by immunoSEQ multiplex PCR. In the table there are under 130,000 clones, 89% of which are singletons. Second-dose groups at about 4 or about 12 weeks were pooled. The chain joins TRBV18 to TRBJ1-1; D may be TRBD1 (6 bases). This TCR was sampled from an adult who received the AZD1222 COVID-19 vaccine. The sequences come from peripheral blood, collected 28 days after the second AZD1222 dose. Here the CDR3 DNA reads TGTGCCAGCTCACCAAGGGGGGATAGGGCCGAAGCTTTCTTT. Translation gives CASSPRGDRAEAFF.